One sample yielded the 30 T cell receptor beta chains listed below, sequenced in a study of blood T cell repertoires in COVID-19. The data were produced by immunoSEQ multiplex PCR, yet TCRdb's version contains in-frame clones alone and is incomplete. The sample lists approximately 40,000 clones, around four fifths occurring once. The sample comprised peripheral blood. The receptors derive from a human donor in a cohort sampled during active COVID-19.

This clone came up a few times. The V gene is TRBV10-3, the J gene TRBJ1-6, with 7 bases fitting TRBD1. V dropped 3 bases and J dropped 6; count of bases not matched to a gene: 5. CDR1 and CDR2 (germline): ENHRY, SYGVKD. The CDR3 has 15 residues. The CDR3 loop is CAISELGDSNSPLHF. The CDR3 region has the DNA TGTGCCATCAGTGAATTAGGGGACAGTAATTCACCCCTCCACTTT.

V and J are TRBV5-6 and TRBJ2-4; the D gene is possibly TRBD1 (6 bases). The CDR3 totals 13 residues. Trimming pared 0 bases from V and 7 bases from J, leaving 8 bases between. Germline loops: CDR1 SGHDT, CDR2 YYEEEE. The CDR3 nucleotides are TGTGCCAGCAGCTTGGCAGGGGTGAACATTCAGTACTTC. Translation: CASSLAGVNIQYF. Filled out from reference TRBV5-6 and TRBJ2-4, the complete variable domain reads DAGVTQSPTHLIKTRGQQVTLRCSPKSGHDTVSWYQQALGQGPQFIFQYYEEEERQRGNFPDRFSGHQFPNYSSELNVNALLLGDSALYLCASSLAGVNIQYFGAGTRLSVL.

The chain is built from TRBV5-1 and TRBJ2-5, with D tentatively TRBD1 (5 bases). The germline V gene encodes CDR1 SGHRS and CDR2 YFSETQ. This CDR3 has 14 residues. The V and J ends lost 0 bases and 4 bases respectively, with 10 bases between them. The CDR3 reads CASSLGRGSETQYF. The CDR3 bases are TGCGCCAGCAGCTTGGGTAGGGGTTCAGAGACCCAGTACTTC.

This chain joins TRBV28 and TRBJ1-5; D possibly corresponds to TRBD1 (6 bases). This CDR3 spans 17 amino acids. CDR1 MDHEN and CDR2 SYDVKM come from the germline V gene. V shed 5 bases and J shed 5 bases, with 22 bases lying between them. The CDR3 DNA reads TGTGCCAGCAGTCCACCCCCCGGGGGGGGCGCGGATCAGCCCCAGCATTTT. It specifies CASSPPPGGGADQPQHF.

In its sample, this clone was seen many times. V gene TRBV3-1 (or the pseudogene TRBV3-2) combines with J gene TRBJ1-5, with TRBD1 matching over 8 bases. Looked up from germline, CDR1 is LGHDT and CDR2 is YNNKEL (reference sequence). The V segment lost 8 bases and the J segment 1 base; nucleotides outside the gene matches: 7. The CDR3 sequence is 15 residues long. The CDR3 DNA follows: TGTGCCAGCTCCCCGGACAGGGCCAGCAATCAGCCCCAGCATTTT. This encodes CASSPDRASNQPQHF.

This clone was seen a few times. The chain is built from TRBV6-5 and TRBJ2-6, with unresolved D. In germline, CDR1 is MNHEY, CDR2 SVGAGI. CDR3 length: 14 amino acids. Between the trimmed V and J ends, which lost 4 bases and 1 base, there was a span of 5 bases. The CDR3 protein is CASSSYSGANVLTF. The DNA of the CDR3 is TGTGCCAGCAGTTCCTATTCTGGGGCCAACGTCCTGACTTTC.

The V call is TRBV2, the J call TRBJ2-7; 13 bases agree with TRBD2. The CDR3 consists of 14 residues. Germline V gene data show CDR1 as SNHLY and CDR2 as FYNNEI. V dropped 10 bases and J dropped 1; count of bases not matched to a gene: 4. CDR3: CATQTSGGSYEQYF. DNA of the CDR3: TGTGCCACTCAGACTAGCGGGGGGTCCTACGAGCAGTACTTC.

CDR3: CASSLGQGGTDTQYF. DNA for the CDR3: TGTGCCAGCAGCTTGGGACAGGGCGGAACAGATACGCAGTATTTT. J is TRBJ2-3 and V is TRBV6-5; 9 bases are shared with TRBD1. Germline CDR1 reads MNHEY; CDR2 reads SVGAGI. The CDR3 is 15 amino acids. The J segment lost 3 bases and the V segment lost 6 bases, leaving 7 bases of the junction unmatched.

The table lists this clone with a few counts. This rearrangement joins TRBV9 to TRBJ1-4; D possibly corresponds to TRBD1 (6 bases). V lost 0 bases, J lost 8 bases, and 14 bases lay in between. The CDR3 spans 15 residues. CDR1 and CDR2 (germline): SGDLS, YYNGEE. In DNA form, the CDR3 reads TGTGCCAGCAGCGTAGGAGGGGGTGGTAGGGAAAAACTGTTTTTT. This translates into CASSVGGGGREKLFF. Full variable domain (missing parts from reference TRBV9 and TRBJ1-4): DSGVTQTPKHLITATGQRVTLRCSPRSGDLSVYWYQQSLDQGLQFLIQYYNGEERAKGNILERFSAQQFPDLHSELNLSSLELGDSALYFCASSVGGGGREKLFFGSGTQLSVL.

The genes are TRBV7-6 and TRBJ2-3; 10 nucleotides align to TRBD2. The V and J ends lost 2 bases and 2 bases, in that order; junction bases with no gene match: 7. The CDR3 runs 17 residues. Germline lookup yields CDR1 SGHVS and CDR2 FNYEAQ. The CDR3 here is CASSLSWTSGSTDTQYF. CDR3 coding DNA: TGTGCCAGCAGCTTAAGCTGGACTAGCGGATCCACAGATACGCAGTATTTT.

The V gene is TRBV5-1, the J gene TRBJ2-3; 12 bases agree with TRBD2. Germline loops: CDR1 SGHRS, CDR2 YFSETQ. J lost 4 bases, V lost 4 bases, and 13 bases had no gene match. This CDR3 has 18 residues. CDR3 in DNA: TGCGCCAGCAGCCCCACCTCCCTAGCGGGGGGGAACCCAGATACGCAGTATTTT. Amino acids: CASSPTSLAGGNPDTQYF. The full variable domain, rest sourced from reference TRBV5-1 and TRBJ2-3, is KAGVTQTPRYLIKTRGQQVTLSCSPISGHRSVSWYQQTPGQGLQFLFEYFSETQRNKGNFPGRFSGRQFSNSRSEMNVSTLELGDSALYLCASSPTSLAGGNPDTQYFGPGTRLTVL.

The chain employs TRBV21-1 and TRBJ1-1; the DNA was not used to check the table's D call, TRBD1. TRBV21-1 constitutes a pseudogene. The CDR3 length is 14 residues. As DNA, the CDR3 is TGTGCCAGCAGCAAGCAGGGTTCCTCCACTGAAGCTTTCTTT. This codes for CASSKQGSSTEAFF.

The V gene is TRBV6-2 or TRBV6-3, the J gene TRBJ1-2, with TRBD1 matching 10 bases. CDR1 is MNHEY, CDR2 SVGEGT, per germline. CDR3 size: 15 residues. Trimming removed 0 bases from V and 5 bases from J; junction bases left unmatched: 3. The DNA for the CDR3 is TGTGCCAGCAGTTACTCGGGACAGGGGTTTTATGGCTACACCTTC. Its protein is CASSYSGQGFYGYTF.

The chain carries TRBV7-9 and TRBJ1-3; 9 bases line up with TRBD1. There are 17 residues in the CDR3. Germline CDR1 reads SEHNR; CDR2 reads FQNEAQ (reference sequence). After removal of 4 bases from V and 7 bases from J, the junction contained 14 bases not matched to a gene. For the CDR3, the DNA is TGTGCCAGCAGCTCGCACAAAAATACAGGGGGCCTCAACACCATATATTTT. Amino acid sequence: CASSSHKNTGGLNTIYF.

J is TRBJ2-7 and V is TRBV29-1; tentatively, D is TRBD2 (6 bases). In germline, CDR1 is SQVTM, CDR2 ANQGSEA. V was cut by 1 base and J by 0 bases, with 25 bases left in between. The CDR3 totals 19 residues. The CDR3 DNA is TGCAGCGTTGAAGGGTTGGGAGGCCAGGTCCGCAAGGGCTCCTACGAGCAGTACTTC. Translating gives CSVEGLGGQVRKGSYEQYF.

The chain couples TRBV4-1 to TRBJ1-1; TRBD1 matches at 8 bases. Germline values: CDR1 MGHRA, CDR2 YSYEKL. Trimming at V came to 0 bases and at J to 7 bases, leaving 7 bases not matched to a gene. This CDR3 region has 15 residues. DNA for the CDR3: TGCGCCAGCAGCCAAGACCAGGGGGCGCGGATTGAAGCTTTCTTT. Translating it yields CASSQDQGARIEAFF.

This chain links TRBV3-1 (or the pseudogene TRBV3-2) with TRBJ1-4, with D possibly TRBD1 on 5 matching bases. The germline V and J ends were trimmed by 7 bases and 1 base, with 10 bases remaining between them. Germline CDR1 reads LGHDT; CDR2 reads YNNKEL (reference sequence). The CDR3 runs to 14 residues. As DNA, the CDR3 is TGTGCCAGCACCAATCAGGGAACTAATGAAAAACTGTTTTTT. This translates into CASTNQGTNEKLFF.

This chain links TRBV5-1 with TRBJ2-1; D unresolved. The ends were cut back, 4 bases at V and 7 bases at J, with 15 bases in the middle. Germline CDR1 SGHRS, CDR2 YFSETQ. The CDR3 extends over 14 amino acids. The CDR3 nucleotides read TGCGCCAGCAGCGGGTTGACCGCGACTAATGAGCAGTTCTTC. Its translation is CASSGLTATNEQFF.

This clone was detected once. The CDR3 region has the DNA TGTGCCATCAGTGAGTCTCAGGGTAACTATGGCTACACCTTC. It translates to CAISESQGNYGYTF. The chain couples TRBV10-3 to TRBJ1-2; D is perhaps TRBD1 (5 bases). CDR1 and CDR2 (germline): ENHRY, SYGVKD. CDR3 length: 14 residues. Trimming took 0 bases from V and 1 from J, leaving 6 bases between them.

The rearrangement uses TRBV6-5 and TRBJ1-1, with 8 bases lining up with TRBD1. Germline CDR1 reads MNHEY; CDR2 reads SVGAGI. With V trimmed by 7 bases and J by 4 bases, 11 bases remained unmatched. The CDR3 has 15 amino acids. CDR3: CASIKNRGWPTEAFF. The CDR3 nucleotides are TGTGCCAGCATCAAGAACAGGGGGTGGCCCACTGAAGCTTTCTTT.

Here the CDR3 DNA reads TGTGCCAGCAGCTTAGGGGCCGGTGAACCGTTTTTT. Amino acid sequence: CASSLGAGEPFF. The chain combines TRBV11-2 with TRBJ1-4; D is unresolved. V lost 1 base and J lost 16, with 13 bases in between. Germline CDR1 SGHAT, CDR2 FQNNGV. CDR3 length: 12 residues.

The V and J genes are TRBV11-2 and TRBJ1-4; TRBD1 aligns across 8 bases. Germline V lookup: CDR1 SGHAT, CDR2 FQNNGV. With V trimmed by 1 base and J by 8 bases, 9 bases remained unmatched. The CDR3 loop spans 16 amino acids. CDR3 sequence (DNA): TGTGCCAGCAGCTTAGGGAACAGGGGGTATTGGGAAAAACTGTTTTTT. Translating gives CASSLGNRGYWEKLFF.

There are a few counts of this clone. The chain employs TRBV6-2 or TRBV6-3 and TRBJ1-6, with a tentative D call TRBD1 (6 bases). This CDR3 region has 18 residues. Germline CDR1 and CDR2: MNHEY and SVGEGT. The V end lost 2 bases, the J end lost 0 bases, and 14 bases lay between the germline ends. CDR3 sequence reads: CASSYPTGQSSYNSPLHF. In nucleotides, the CDR3 is TGTGCCAGCAGTTACCCCACTGGACAGTCCTCCTATAATTCACCCCTCCACTTT.

CDR3 loop: CASSLAPPSTNLAGQSYEQYV. The CDR3, as DNA: TGTGCCAGCAGCTTGGCCCCACCCTCCACGAATCTAGCGGGGCAGTCCTACGAGCAGTACGTC. J is TRBJ2-7 and V is TRBV7-6; 9 nucleotides match TRBD2. CDR1 SGHVS and CDR2 FNYEAQ come from the germline V gene. Trimming at V came to 3 bases and at J to 1 base, leaving 22 bases not matched to a gene. The CDR3 consists of 21 residues.

The chain carries TRBV19 and TRBJ1-5, with unresolved D. The germline gives CDR1 LNHDA, CDR2 SQIVND (reference sequence). V was pared by 3 bases and J by 3 bases, with 6 bases between. CDR3 size: 13 residues. Here the CDR3 DNA reads TGTGCCAGTAGTATTCTTATCAATCAGCCCCAGCATTTT. Encoded protein: CASSILINQPQHF.

The genes are TRBV10-3 and TRBJ2-3, with TRBD1 identical over 7 bases. CDR1 is ENHRY, CDR2 SYGVKD, per germline. Trimming took 6 bases from V and 4 from J; bases not matched to a gene: 4. CDR3 size: 13 residues. The CDR3 protein is CAIRSQGADTQYF. CDR3 bases: TGTGCCATCAGATCGCAGGGGGCAGATACGCAGTATTTT.

The chain combines TRBV5-1 with TRBJ1-5; 10 positions agree with TRBD1. CDR1 SGHRS and CDR2 YFSETQ come from the germline V gene. The J segment lost 6 bases and the V segment lost 4 bases, leaving 7 bases of the junction unmatched. This CDR3 is built from 15 residues. The CDR3 sequence: CASSGQGQGLQPQHF. CDR3 nucleotides: TGCGCCAGCAGCGGACAGGGACAGGGGCTTCAGCCCCAGCATTTT.

The chain carries TRBV10-3 and TRBJ2-5, with 10 nucleotides matching TRBD1. Germline CDR1 is ENHRY and CDR2 is SYGVKD. This CDR3 is 16 amino acids long. The junction had 8 bases not matched to a gene; V was cut back by 2 bases and J by 5 bases. This chain's CDR3 is CAISERKGQGGETQYF. The CDR3 DNA reads as TGTGCCATCAGTGAGCGAAAAGGACAGGGGGGGGAGACCCAGTACTTC.

This clone was detected only a few times. This chain connects TRBV9 to TRBJ1-5, with unresolved D. The CDR3 covers 13 residues. With 0 bases removed from V and 6 bases from J, the gap between germline ends came to 7 bases. CDR1 is SGDLS and CDR2 is YYNGEE in the germline V gene. CDR3 amino acids: CASSVGSSQPQHF. The CDR3 coding sequence is TGTGCCAGCAGCGTAGGTTCTAGTCAGCCCCAGCATTTT.

The chain has TRBV7-6 and TRBJ2-7; TRBD2 matches 10 bases. This CDR3 has 16 residues. V dropped 0 bases and J dropped 5; count of bases not matched to a gene: 7. Per the germline V gene, CDR1 is SGHVS and CDR2 is FNYEAQ. The DNA of the CDR3 is TGTGCCAGCAGCTTAGCGCATCTAGCGGGGGCTAACGAGCAGTACTTC. The encoded protein is CASSLAHLAGANEQYF.